Listed here is a single T cell receptor (beta chain). No antigen is known for it. Trimming cost V 2 bases and J 11 bases; bases outside gene matches: 6. The CDR3 covers 13 residues. Looked up from germline, CDR1 is LGHDT and CDR2 is YNNKEL (reference sequence). These data come from a study of Ad26.COV2.S vaccination and SARS-CoV-2 variants. Study context: Donor was one of the participants in the Ad26.COV2.S arm of the COV1001 trial. Once or twice, 56 days apart, Ad26.COV2.S was delivered intramuscularly. Study outcomes and limitations: Quantification of TCR breadth and depth may have yielded underestimates of total T cell responses.

Specified treatment: approximately 18 received Ad26.COV2.S at low or high dose, single or two shots; 5 received placebo; per-sample allocation not given. At day 63 after the first vaccine or placebo injection, samples were drawn. Assay: immunoSEQ multiplex PCR; the TCRdb copy retains only in-frame clones and omits some. The sample records 300,000 to 500,000 clones, approximately 86% being singletons. The sequenced sample was peripheral blood, obtained in a trial of Ad26.COV2.S vaccine versus placebo. The TCR comes from a person aged 18-60 years who received the Ad26.COV2.S COVID-19 vaccine or a placebo. The V and J genes are TRBV3-1 (or the pseudogene TRBV3-2) and TRBJ1-1, with 9 bases aligning to TRBD1. As DNA, the CDR3 is TGTGCCAGCAGCCAAACGGGGACAGGGATGGCTTTCTTT. Translation gives CASSQTGTGMAFF.